These 13 T cell receptor beta chains were all obtained from the same sample, sequenced in a study of beta chain features in type 1 diabetes. Their cognate antigens are unknown. Findings and caveats of the study: A moderate, significant TCRB CDR3 shortening appeared in type 1 diabetes across four CD4+ subsets.

All of the isolated RNA was reverse transcribed, so expressed TCRB transcripts were sequenced. Libraries were prepared by immunoSEQ multiplex PCR; TCRdb keeps only in-frame clonotypes and omits some of them. The data hold approximately 170,000 clones, with roughly 60% observed a single time. The source material was naive CD4+ T cells from blood. These receptor sequences come from a man in his thirties or forties with type 1 diabetes.

The rearrangement links TRBV5-1 to TRBJ2-7; D is possibly TRBD1 (6 bases). The CDR3 spans 15 residues. Germline CDR1 is SGHRS and CDR2 is YFSETQ. V dropped 0 bases and J dropped 2 bases, with 12 bases sitting between them. The DNA for the CDR3 is TGCGCCAGCAGCTTGGAAAGGGGGAGCACCTACGAGCAGTACTTC. Translation: CASSLERGSTYEQYF.

This clone was seen just once. The chain carries TRBV2 and TRBJ2-3; 10 nucleotides line up with TRBD1. CDR3 length: 15 amino acids. Germline CDR1 and CDR2: SNHLY and FYNNEI. With V trimmed by 4 bases and J by 6 bases, 7 bases remained unmatched. The CDR3 sequence is CASSGQGAPTDTQYF. Here the CDR3 DNA reads TGTGCCAGCAGTGGACAGGGGGCTCCGACGGATACGCAGTATTTT.

This clone occurred a few times. This sequence joins TRBV15 and TRBJ2-3; no definite D call. Per the germline V gene, CDR1 is LNHNV and CDR2 is YYDKDF (reference sequence). Trimming left V 0 bases short and J 4 bases short, with 11 bases between. This CDR3 is 15 amino acids long. Here the CDR3 reads CATSRDLGSADTQYF. CDR3 DNA: TGTGCCACCAGCAGAGATCTGGGAAGTGCAGATACGCAGTATTTT. Complete variable domain (other parts from reference TRBV15 and TRBJ2-3): DAMVIQNPRYQVTQFGKPVTLSCSQTLNHNVMYWYQQKSSQAPKLLFHYYDKDFNNEADTPDNFQSRRPNTSFCFLDIRSPGLGDTAMYLCATSRDLGSADTQYFGPGTRLTVL.

This clone was seen only a few times. The rearrangement links TRBV7-9 to TRBJ1-4; D is uncertain. Trimming pared 0 bases from V and 7 bases from J, leaving 12 bases between. From germline, CDR1 is SEHNR and CDR2 FQNEAQ (reference sequence). The CDR3 length is 15 residues. The chain's CDR3 is CASSLAGEGSEKLFF. DNA for the CDR3: TGTGCCAGCAGCTTAGCCGGGGAAGGGAGTGAAAAACTGTTTTTT.

This clone turned up a few times. Other DNA sequences of this sample code for an identical CDR3. The chain joins TRBV7-2 to TRBJ2-3; D call uncertain. The CDR3 has 12 residues. The ends were cut back, 4 bases at V and 0 bases at J, with 2 bases in the middle. From germline, CDR1 is SGHTA and CDR2 FQGNSA. CDR3 residues: CASSSSTDTQYF. Here the CDR3 DNA reads TGTGCCAGCAGCTCGAGCACAGATACGCAGTATTTT.

The chain links TRBV14 to TRBJ2-6; no definite D call. Deletions cut 6 bases from V and 2 bases from J, with 5 bases between. This CDR3 is 13 amino acids long. The germline gives CDR1 SGHDN, CDR2 FVKESK. In DNA form, the CDR3 reads TGTGCCAGCAGAGAAGCTGGGGCCAACGTCCTGACTTTC. Amino acids: CASREAGANVLTF.

V gene TRBV4-3 combines with J gene TRBJ2-3; possibly TRBD1 or TRBD2 for D (5 bases each). The length of the CDR3 is 15 residues. Germline V gives CDR1 LGHNA, CDR2 YSLEER. V was shortened by 0 bases and J by 3 bases, with 10 bases between the two germline ends. The CDR3 nucleotides are TGCGCCAGCAGCCAAGATGGGGGAAGGACAGATACGCAGTATTTT. It yields the protein CASSQDGGRTDTQYF.

This clone was counted between two and nine times. The chain combines TRBV9 with TRBJ2-3, with 10 bases matching TRBD2. V dropped 3 bases and J dropped 2; count of bases not matched to a gene: 3. Germline V gene sequence: CDR1 SGDLS, CDR2 YYNGEE. This CDR3 contains 15 residues. The CDR3 sequence: CASSALAGATDTQYF. CDR3 DNA: TGTGCCAGCAGCGCCCTAGCGGGGGCCACAGATACGCAGTATTTT.

This clone was counted a single time. V usage is TRBV4-3 and J usage is TRBJ2-5, with 7 bases fitting TRBD2. Losses at the gene ends were 0 bases for V and 5 bases for J; bases not matched to a gene: 9. CDR1 and CDR2 (germline): LGHNA, YSLEER. This CDR3 spans 16 amino acids. Here the CDR3 reads CASSQDPQGGRETQYF. The CDR3 DNA sequence: TGCGCCAGCAGCCAAGATCCCCAGGGAGGGAGGGAGACCCAGTACTTC.

In its sample, this clone was seen a few times. This chain connects TRBV29-1 to TRBJ2-5; D is possibly TRBD1 or TRBD2 (5 bases each). V shed 4 bases and J shed 0 bases, with 12 bases lying between them. Germline loops: CDR1 SQVTM, CDR2 ANQGSEA. CDR3 size: 14 residues. The CDR3 nucleotides read TGCAGCGTTGGAGGGCCGGGACACCAAGAGACCCAGTACTTC. Protein sequence: CSVGGPGHQETQYF. The full variable domain, completed using reference TRBV29-1 and TRBJ2-5, is SAVISQKPSRDICQRGTSLTIQCQVDSQVTMMFWYRQQPGQSLTLIATANQGSEATYESGFVIDKFPISRPNLTFSTLTVSNMSPEDSSIYLCSVGGPGHQETQYFGPGTRLLVL.

This clone occurred a few times. Relative to the germline gene, one junction end is altered; a read error may explain this. The chain is built from TRBV20-1 and TRBJ1-6, with D hard to call. The CDR3 runs to 8 residues. Germline V gene lookup returns CDR1 DFQATT and CDR2 SNEGSKA (reference sequence). Here the CDR3 reads CSARDGGF. CDR3 nucleotide sequence: TGCAGTGCTAGGGACGGTGGATTT.

This chain uses TRBV30 with TRBJ2-7; D is unclear. V shed 3 bases and J shed 4 bases, with 7 bases lying between them. The CDR3 covers 11 residues. Per germline, CDR1 GTSNPN and CDR2 SVGIG (reference sequence). The CDR3, as DNA: TGTGCCTGGAGCATAATTTACGAGCAGTACTTC. It translates to CAWSIIYEQYF.

CDR3 sequence reads: CASRTTREDTQYF. In DNA, the CDR3 is TGTGCCAGCAGGACGACGAGGGAAGATACGCAGTATTTT. The gene calls are TRBV2 and TRBJ2-3; tentatively, D is TRBD2 (5 bases). Looked up from germline, CDR1 is SNHLY and CDR2 is FYNNEI. V was trimmed by 6 bases and J by 5 bases, leaving 12 bases between them. The CDR3 is 13 residues long.